These T cell receptor beta chains were read from a single sample in a study of blood T cell repertoires in COVID-19. Clones were sequenced by immunoSEQ multiplex PCR, and TCRdb holds only the in-frame ones, with some missing. The sample gives about 210,000 clones, approximately 78% of which show up once; about 5.6% is in the top ten. What was sequenced was peripheral blood. The receptors here all came from a woman in her seventies with COVID-19, enrolled during active disease. Each CDR3 is given with its conserved first and last residue. The D gene is left open where the match is weak. Size is omitted from some rows. Given values are once, few, many or a class for expanded clones.

v_gene	abundance	j_gene	d_gene	CDR3aa	CDR3nt
TRBV5-1	NA	TRBJ2-5	TRBD1	CASSWRQGADQETQYF	TGCGCCAGCAGCTGGAGACAGGGGGCAGACCAGGAGACCCAGTACTTC
TRBV28	NA	TRBJ1-2	TRBD1	CASRGSGTGPIGYTF	TGTGCCAGCAGGGGTTCCGGGACAGGGCCTATAGGCTACACCTTC
TRBV7-9	many	TRBJ1-2	TRBD1	CASSLGDRPGGTF	TGTGCCAGCAGCTTAGGGGACAGGCCGGGTGGCACCTTC
TRBV2	NA	TRBJ2-3	TRBD1	CASSRQGVLGTDTQYF	TGTGCCAGCAGCCGACAGGGGGTCCTTGGTACAGATACGCAGTATTTT
TRBV2	NA	TRBJ2-1	NA	CASRFYTGYNEQFF	TGTGCCAGCAGGTTTTATACAGGTTACAATGAGCAGTTCTTC
TRBV27	NA	TRBJ2-7	TRBD1	CASSLLGQVREQYF	TGTGCCAGCAGTTTATTGGGACAGGTGCGTGAGCAGTACTTC
TRBV29-1	NA	TRBJ1-1	NA	CSVDALQGDTEAFF	TGCAGCGTTGATGCCTTACAGGGAGACACTGAAGCTTTCTTT
TRBV7-8	NA	TRBJ2-5	TRBD2	CASSLTASGYLETQYF	TGTGCCAGCAGCTTAACGGCTAGCGGGTACCTAGAGACCCAGTACTTC
TRBV19	NA	TRBJ2-3	NA	CASSTHTSTDTQYF	TGTGCCAGTAGTACCCATACTAGCACAGATACGCAGTATTTT
TRBV30	NA	TRBJ2-3	NA	CAWSGGGWADTQYF	TGTGCCTGGAGTGGAGGCGGTTGGGCAGATACGCAGTATTTT
TRBV28	NA	TRBJ2-1	NA	CASNPIQGYNEQFF	TGTGCCAGCAACCCGATACAGGGCTACAATGAGCAGTTCTTC
TRBV19	NA	TRBJ1-4	NA	CASSIGQLSNEKLFF	TGTGCCAGTAGTATTGGACAGCTTAGTAATGAAAAACTGTTTTTT
TRBV9	NA	TRBJ2-2	NA	CASSVDQGDGELFF	TGTGCCAGCAGCGTAGATCAGGGTGACGGGGAGCTGTTTTTT
TRBV5-1	NA	TRBJ1-4	NA	CASSLGGLGEKLFF	TGCGCCAGCAGCTTGGGAGGGTTGGGTGAAAAACTGTTTTTT
TRBV14	NA	TRBJ1-1	TRBD1	CASSQEDRGWAEAFF	TGTGCCAGCAGCCAAGAAGACAGGGGATGGGCTGAAGCTTTCTTT
TRBV6-6	NA	TRBJ2-7	NA	CASSLARGQPAYEQYF	TGTGCCAGCAGTCTTGCCCGAGGACAGCCAGCCTACGAGCAGTACTTC
TRBV2	NA	TRBJ2-3	TRBD2	CASTPILAGRTDTQYF	TGTGCCAGCACTCCGATTCTAGCGGGACGCACAGATACGCAGTATTTT
TRBV5-4	NA	TRBJ2-2	NA	CASSQGRAETGELFF	TGTGCCAGCAGCCAGGGGCGGGCGGAGACCGGGGAGCTGTTTTTT
TRBV30	NA	TRBJ2-4	TRBD1	CAWSPSRQGKNIQYF	TGTGCCTGGAGTCCCTCCCGACAGGGAAAAAACATTCAGTACTTC
TRBV5-1	once	TRBJ2-5	NA	CASTTQGRGEETQYF	TGCGCCAGCACTACGCAGGGGAGAGGAGAAGAGACCCAGTACTTC
TRBV27	few	TRBJ1-2	TRBD1	CASRRDSHYGYTF	TGTGCCAGCAGAAGGGACAGCCACTATGGCTACACCTTC
TRBV2	NA	TRBJ1-1	NA	CASSLQGTNTEAFF	TGTGCCAGCAGTTTACAGGGAACGAACACTGAAGCTTTCTTT
TRBV18	NA	TRBJ1-2	TRBD1	CASSPPTGRTYGYTF	TGTGCCAGCTCACCTCCGACAGGGAGAACCTATGGCTACACCTTC
TRBV2	NA	TRBJ2-7	TRBD1	CASSGGRQGGSYEQYF	TGTGCCAGCAGTGGGGGACGACAGGGGGGATCCTACGAGCAGTACTTC
TRBV30	NA	TRBJ2-1	TRBD2	CASASGRAYNEQFF	TGTGCCTCCGCTAGCGGGAGGGCCTACAATGAGCAGTTCTTC
TRBV14	once	TRBJ1-1	NA	CASSQDPYTEAFF	TGTGCCAGCAGCCAAGATCCGTACACTGAAGCTTTCTTT
TRBV6-5	NA	TRBJ1-1	NA	CASSQTAVSAEAFF	TGTGCCAGCAGCCAGACGGCCGTGAGCGCTGAAGCTTTCTTT
TRBV28	NA	TRBJ1-2	TRBD1	CASSSPTGNYGYTF	TGTGCCAGCAGTTCCCCGACAGGGAACTATGGCTACACCTTC
TRBV7-9	NA	TRBJ1-1	NA	CASSARGNTEAFF	TGTGCCAGCAGCGCCAGGGGGAACACTGAAGCTTTCTTT
TRBV5-1	NA	TRBJ1-5	TRBD1	CASSLGQGGEPQHF	TGCGCCAGCAGCTTGGGACAGGGCGGGGAGCCCCAGCATTTT
TRBV30	few	TRBJ2-7	TRBD2	CAWRERGTYEQYF	TGTGCCTGGAGGGAGCGGGGTACATACGAGCAGTACTTC
TRBV7-6	few	TRBJ1-1	NA	CASSLGTVNTEAFF	TGTGCCAGCAGCCTGGGGACTGTGAACACTGAAGCTTTCTTT
TRBV6-1	many	TRBJ1-1	NA	CASSDTGGGRSTEAFF	TGTGCCAGCAGTGACACGGGGGGCGGTCGGAGCACTGAAGCTTTCTTT
TRBV9	NA	TRBJ1-6	NA	CASSVDGEALHF	TGTGCCAGCAGCGTAGATGGGGAGGCCCTCCACTTT
TRBV28	once	TRBJ1-5	TRBD1	CASSLWGQAPLPQHF	TGTGCCAGCAGTTTATGGGGACAGGCGCCATTGCCCCAGCATTTT
TRBV6-5	NA	TRBJ1-6	NA	CASSSSSRTPLHF	TGTGCCAGCAGTTCCTCTTCTAGGACACCCCTCCACTTT
TRBV10-2	once	TRBJ2-7	NA	CASSGTNLGAYEQYF	TGCGCCAGCAGTGGAACTAACTTAGGCGCCTACGAGCAGTACTTC
TRBV10-3	NA	TRBJ1-1	NA	CAIRQGFTEAFF	TGTGCCATCAGACAGGGATTCACTGAAGCTTTCTTT
TRBV3-1/TRBV3-2	once	TRBJ2-7	TRBD1	CASGAGGRSYEQYF	TGTGCCAGCGGGGCAGGGGGTAGGTCCTACGAGCAGTACTTC
TRBV9	large	TRBJ2-3	TRBD1	CASSVGGQESDTQYF	TGTGCCAGCAGCGTAGGGGGACAGGAATCAGATACGCAGTATTTT
TRBV6-5	NA	TRBJ2-7	NA	CASSSSRLEQYF	TGTGCCAGCAGTTCATCTAGATTGGAGCAGTACTTC
TRBV15	NA	TRBJ1-2	TRBD1	CATSRGQGINYGYTF	TGTGCCACCAGCAGAGGACAGGGCATAAACTATGGCTACACCTTC
TRBV7-2	NA	TRBJ2-3	TRBD2	CASSLLAGGPDTQYF	TGTGCCAGCAGCTTACTAGCGGGAGGGCCAGATACGCAGTATTTT
TRBV5-1	NA	TRBJ2-2	TRBD2	CASSLGGLAGGPWSGELFF	TGCGCCAGCAGCTTGGGAGGACTAGCGGGAGGGCCTTGGTCCGGGGAGCTGTTTTTT
TRBV28	once	TRBJ1-4	NA	CASRGRIEKLFF	TGTGCCAGCAGGGGGCGCATTGAAAAACTGTTTTTT
TRBV7-2	NA	TRBJ2-7	TRBD1	CASSLGDSLGEQYF	TGTGCCAGCAGCTTAGGGGACAGCCTGGGCGAGCAGTACTTC
TRBV18	NA	TRBJ1-5	NA	CASRGGADQPQHF	TGTGCCAGCCGCGGCGGGGCAGATCAGCCCCAGCATTTT
TRBV28	few	TRBJ1-2	NA	CAKGDLDGYTF	TGTGCCAAGGGGGATCTGGACGGCTACACCTTC
TRBV6-2/TRBV6-3	NA	TRBJ2-7	NA	CASSPGHSIGQYF	TGTGCCAGCAGTCCGGGACATTCCATCGGGCAGTACTTC
TRBV24-1	NA	TRBJ1-2	TRBD1	CATSDLGRGYGYTF	TGTGCCACCAGTGATTTGGGCAGGGGGTATGGCTACACCTTC
TRBV2	NA	TRBJ1-5	NA	CASSESTSNQPQHF	TGTGCCAGCAGTGAGAGTACTAGCAATCAGCCCCAGCATTTT